This entry features one T cell receptor (beta chain) sequence. The CDR3 is 12 amino acids. V lost 5 bases, J lost 12 bases, and 7 bases stayed unmatched. CDR1 SEHNR and CDR2 FQNEAQ come from the germline V gene (reference sequence). This entry comes from a study of blood T cell repertoires in COVID-19. In the authors' methods: Amplification with reference gene primers provided the estimates of nucleated cell counts. The repertoire was sequenced with immunoSEQ multiplex PCR; TCRdb's copy has only in-frame clones and lacks some. V and J calls and clone size are given by that table; D and trimming were obtained from the DNA. This sample has over 150,000 clones, with about 83% found just once.

Sequenced sample: peripheral blood. This chain uses TRBV7-9 with TRBJ1-1; TRBD1 matches at 9 bases. The clonotype comes from a woman in her seventies who had recovered from COVID-19. The chain's CDR3 is CASSTGTGKSFF. The CDR3 nucleotides read TGTGCCAGCAGCACGGGGACAGGGAAATCTTTCTTT. Full variable domain (remainder filled in from reference TRBV7-9 and TRBJ1-1): DTGVSQNPRHKITKRGQNVTFRCDPISEHNRLYWYRQTLGQGPEFLTYFQNEAQLEKSRLLSDRFSAERPKGSFSTLEIQRTEQGDSAMYLCASSTGTGKSFFGQGTRLTVV.